This T cell receptor beta chain originates from a study of metastatic and nonmetastatic thyroid tumors. Whole-study results and caveats: Reports indicated that malignant thyroid tumors showed significantly higher TCR beta diversity than benign nodules did, in blood and tumor.

The CDR3 covers 10 residues. CDR1 and CDR2 (germline): MNHEY, SVGAGI. In its sample, this clone is medium-sized. Its antigen is unidentified. A read error may account for a junction end that differs from germline. Thyroid surgery had not been preceded by any treatment in any patient. Per the authors' pipeline: The study took CDR3 differences across clinicopathological groups and made a distant-metastasis classifier for papillary thyroid cancer from them. TCRdb called clones again from the PCR reads with MiXCR. The V and J calls were not made by the authors but by TCRdb's processing. The table lists under 35,000 clones, about 18% of them singletons.

The gene calls are TRBV6-5 and TRBJ2-1; D not resolved. The material sequenced was blood. The TCR was taken from a female donor with papillary thyroid cancer or a benign thyroid nodule (not recorded which). Some clones in this sample may be carry-over from other donors' samples. CDR3 nucleotides: TGTGCCAGCAATTACAATGAGCAGTTCTTC. Protein sequence: CASNYNEQFF.